This T cell receptor beta chain is drawn from a study of T cells after yellow fever vaccination. In TCRdb, the 5' RACE reads were re-called with MiXCR into one record per CDR3 protein. The sample contains about 160,000 distinct CDR3 sequences, around 8.5% of which appear only once. The CDR3 consists of 15 residues. V dropped 1 base and J dropped 5 bases, with 12 bases sitting between them. Germline V gene data show CDR1 as SGHAT and CDR2 as FQNNGV. The chain couples TRBV11-2 to TRBJ1-5; D not resolved. The clonotype originates from a man aged 18 to 30 who received the YFV17D yellow fever vaccine. Source: CD8+ T cells sorted from PBMCs, taken 45 days after the yellow fever booster vaccination. The CDR3 DNA reads TGTGCCAGCAGCTTAGGGGATCGTGGGGATCAGCCCCAGCATTTT. It encodes CASSLGDRGDQPQHF.